The rows below give T cell receptor beta chains drawn from one sample of a study of T cell changes during pregnancy in multiple sclerosis. Profiled with immunoSEQ multiplex PCR; TCRdb holds only in-frame clones, not every one. The sample yields roughly 38,000 clones, 85% to 95% seen once. The sequenced sample was CD8+ T cells from peripheral blood mononuclear cells, obtained in the third trimester of pregnancy. Receptors were obtained from a female donor with multiple sclerosis, enrolled in a pregnancy study. CDR3s include the opening cysteine and the closing phenylalanine or tryptophan.

TRBJ1-2,TRBV16,CASSPTGRRGFIGYTF
TRBJ2-1,TRBV6-1,CASSEEKSSYNEQFF
TRBJ2-6,TRBV11-2,CASSPRRWGFGSGANVLTF
TRBJ1-5,TRBV27,CASSFDRGKFNQPQHF
TRBJ2-3,TRBV6-1,CASGLAGGGADTQYF
TRBJ2-3,TRBV11-2,CASSATVAGSGADTQYF
TRBJ2-5,TRBV27,CASSRDRITETQYF
TRBJ2-7,TRBV7-9,CASSLGGQYYEQYF
TRBJ1-4,TRBV11-2,CASSTLGTGNEKLFF
TRBJ2-7,TRBV5-4,CASSVPDRAFEQYF